This section outlines one TCR beta chain sequence together with its context. The antigen remains undetermined. This record belongs to a study of T cells expressing NK-cell markers. On the study more broadly: TCR beta repertoires came from sorted CD3+CD56+NKG2C+, CD3+CD56+NKG2C- and CD3+CD56-NKG2C+ T cells. Seven of the eight sequenced donors were classified as HCMV-seropositive, and one was classified as seronegative. Study conclusions and caveats: In a handful of donors, dominant CD3+CD56+NKG2C+ clones formed roughly 1.0-7.5% of CD8+ cells.

The CDR3 extends over 15 amino acids. The germline V gene encodes CDR1 SQVTM and CDR2 ANQGSEA. TCRdb re-called the 5' RACE reads and shows each CDR3 protein once, DNA omitted. In total, the table holds some 340,000 distinct CDR3 sequences. The rearrangement joins TRBV29-1 to TRBJ2-7; TCRdb's D call, TRBD1, is unchecked because there is no DNA. The specimen was blood T cells: a sorted CD56 or NKG2C T cell subset, CD4+ or CD8+ T cells, or bulk PBMC T cells (not recorded which). The receptor's source is a man aged 18-70 years in good health. The CDR3 loop is CSVAPQGGLSYEQYF.